This T cell receptor beta chain was captured by sequencing in a study of blood T cell repertoires in COVID-19 (dated by TCRdb to 2019 to 2021). Some background on the complete study: Samples covering the acute and convalescent phases of COVID-19 were provided by collaborators in the United States, Italy and Spain. The material from the prospective study consisted of cDNA or gDNA derived from T cells, B-cell-depleted T cells, or PBMCs. The dataset comprised deeply sampled blood TCRbeta repertoires from subjects exposed to, actively infected with, or recovered from COVID-19. The repertoires were released in a freely available public database meant as a resource for research on the immune response to SARS-CoV-2. Samples came from the ongoing ImmuneRACE study (first 160 participants) plus 1,254 subjects from 6 global collaborators. Nearly every sample came with metadata listing a de-identified subject ID, COVID-19 status, age in years and sex. HLA class I and class II types, where available, came from metadata supplied by the sample provider rather than from assay-based typing.

One collaborating source in Seattle enrolled patients while the patients were actively infected and followed the patients over time throughout the course of disease. Whole blood was collected in K2EDTA tubes by collaborating institutions according to the institutions' own protocols. Collaborator samples were shipped for TCRbeta analysis as frozen whole blood, isolated PBMCs, or DNA extracted from either sample type. TCRbeta CDR3 regions were amplified from genomic DNA by means of the immunoSEQ Assay, a bias-controlled multiplex PCR. On the authors' methods: The number of nucleated cells in each sample was estimated from the amplification of reference gene primers within the assay. Sequence reads were collapsed and filtered to measure the absolute abundance of every unique TCRbeta CDR3 rearrangement. For each sample, productive Simpson clonality was calculated as the square root of Simpson's diversity index over productive rearrangements. TCRdb took over this immuneACCESS table, retaining in-frame rearrangements with V and J assigned. Such tables are incomplete; in checked studies, under half of the missing clones stem from an unresolved V gene, and the remainder is unexplained. The V and J calls and clone size come from that table; D and trimming were worked out from the DNA. The sample has hundreds of thousands of clones on record, 88% of them singletons. The ten largest account for roughly 6% of the sample.

This clone has more than one count but fewer than ten. Its recognized antigen is unknown. Base qualities are not recorded, but no much larger clone differs from it by a single base. Measured from the cysteine to the phenylalanine, the CDR3 is 15 residues long. Only CDR3 DNA is held: 45 bases, read in frame from base 1. Looking up the germline V gene (reference sequence) yields CDR1 WNHNN and CDR2 SYGVQD. V is trimmed back by 6 bases and J by 4 bases, and the junction contains 7 bases that no gene match accounts for. The study at large found these results: The amount of clinical and demographic metadata varied by source and participant and was provided uncurated.

Sequenced material: peripheral blood. The V and J genes are TRBV10-1 and TRBJ1-3, and TRBD1 aligns with 9 junction nucleotides. This sequence originates from a woman in her 30s with COVID-19, enrolled during active disease. The CDR3 region has the sequence CASRAGTGPGNTIYF. The DNA sequence is TGCGCCAGCAGGGCCGGGACAGGGCCCGGAAACACCATATATTTT.